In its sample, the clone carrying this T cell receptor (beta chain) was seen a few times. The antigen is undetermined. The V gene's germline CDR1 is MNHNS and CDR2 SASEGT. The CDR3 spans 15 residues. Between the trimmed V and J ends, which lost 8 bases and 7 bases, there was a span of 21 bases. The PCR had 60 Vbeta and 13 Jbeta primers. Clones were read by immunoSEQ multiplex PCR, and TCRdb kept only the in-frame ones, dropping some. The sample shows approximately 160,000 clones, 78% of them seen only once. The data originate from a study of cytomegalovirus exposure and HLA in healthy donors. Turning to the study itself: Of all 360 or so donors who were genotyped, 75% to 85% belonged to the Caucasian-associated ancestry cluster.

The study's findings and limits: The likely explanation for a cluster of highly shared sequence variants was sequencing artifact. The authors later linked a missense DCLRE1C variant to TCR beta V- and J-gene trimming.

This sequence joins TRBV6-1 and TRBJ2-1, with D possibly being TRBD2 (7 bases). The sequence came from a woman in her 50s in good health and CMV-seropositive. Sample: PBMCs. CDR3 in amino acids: CASRGRDTGGNEQFF. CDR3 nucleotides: TGTGCCAGCCGAGGGAGGGACACAGGAGGGAATGAGCAGTTCTTC.